Presented here are 5 T cell receptor beta chains from one specimen sequenced in a study of T cells after yellow fever vaccination. TCRdb fed the 5' RACE reads into MiXCR, producing one record per CDR3 protein. This sample has 280,000 or so distinct CDR3 sequences, with 8.5% to 10% found just once. The sequences come from CD4+ T cells sorted from PBMCs, collected 5 days after the yellow fever booster vaccination. The receptors come from a man younger than 35 who received the YFV17D yellow fever vaccine.

This clonotype turned up a few times. The chain uses TRBV12-3 or TRBV12-4 and TRBJ2-4; D ambiguous. The CDR3 totals 11 residues. V dropped 4 bases and J dropped 4 bases, with 2 bases sitting between them. In DNA, the CDR3 is TGTGCCAGCAGTTGGAAAAACATTCAGTACTTC. It encodes CASSWKNIQYF.

The chain links TRBV18 to TRBJ1-6; 7 bases match TRBD1. Germline V lookup: CDR1 KGHSH, CDR2 LQKENI. This CDR3 has 15 amino acids. V lost 4 bases to trimming and J lost 8 bases; unmatched junction nucleotides: 8. CDR3 sequence: CASSLAGTADSPLHF. Here the CDR3 DNA reads TGTGCCAGCTCACTAGCCGGGACAGCAGATTCACCCCTCCACTTT.

The chain carries TRBV6-2 or TRBV6-3 and TRBJ2-3; 12 bases are shared with TRBD2. The CDR3 runs 16 residues. Germline values: CDR1 MNHEY, CDR2 SVGEGT. The trim removed 6 bases at V and 4 bases at J, leaving 8 bases unmatched. The CDR3 protein is CASSYTSGGKPDTQYF. The CDR3 DNA reads TGTGCCAGCAGCTACACTAGCGGGGGGAAGCCAGATACGCAGTATTTT.

This clonotype was detected many times. The rearrangement joins TRBV20-1 to TRBJ2-3; tentative D call: TRBD2 (6 bases). The CDR3 is made up of 15 amino acids. Per the germline V gene, CDR1 is DFQATT and CDR2 is SNEGSKA (reference sequence). With 1 base removed from V and 7 bases from J, the gap between germline ends came to 18 bases. CDR3 bases: TGCAGTGCTAGAGGGAGGGGTGCGGGTTTTAATACGCAGTATTTT. Protein sequence: CSARGRGAGFNTQYF.

This clonotype was counted many times. The genes are TRBV12-3 or TRBV12-4 and TRBJ1-1; D is undetermined. Trimming stripped 7 bases from V and 1 base from J, with 13 bases between. The CDR3 is made up of 14 amino acids. CDR3 residues: CASTLRESNTEAFF. CDR3 DNA: TGTGCCAGCACCCTACGCGAGTCGAACACTGAAGCTTTCTTT.